The clone carrying this T cell receptor beta chain was detected only a few times. The antigen remains undetermined. The CDR3 consists of 13 residues. Germline V gene sequence: CDR1 MNHEY, CDR2 SVGAGI. V shed 2 bases and J shed 7 bases, with 8 bases lying between them. The sample comes from a study of CD8 T cells in ankylosing spondylitis. Study findings and constraints: A subset of motif variants has previously been described in the synovial fluid and blood of reactive arthritis. Disease-linked clones proved CD8+ and comparatively uncommon in peripheral blood. Significant enrichment of disease-linked clones was reportedly seen in matched ankylosing spondylitis synovial fluid.

5'-RACE, quantitative and with molecular barcodes, yielded the TCR beta libraries. TCRdb reanalysed the 5' RACE reads using MiXCR and keeps one entry per CDR3 protein. The repertoire holds about 280,000 distinct CDR3 sequences, around 19% seen once, with roughly 8% in the top ten. The sequenced material came from blood, either unsorted or a sorted T cell fraction (not recorded which). This TCR derives from a male donor with ankylosing spondylitis or in good health (not recorded which). The V call is TRBV6-5, the J call TRBJ2-2; tentatively, D is TRBD1 (5 bases). The CDR3, as DNA: TGTGCCAGCAGTTACGCTCAGGGCGGGGAGCTGTTTTTT. Its translation: CASSYAQGGELFF.